The 8 T cell receptor beta chains in this list originate from one sample, sequenced in a study of PD-1 blockade in classical Hodgkin lymphoma. Repertoires were generated with immunoSEQ multiplex PCR, while TCRdb's copy carries only in-frame clones and drops some. The sample includes more than 90,000 clones, just under 80% of them seen just once. Regarding time point: cycle 4 day 1 (C4D1), after around six weeks of nivolumab. Every patient experienced relapse after autologous stem cell transplantation, and brentuximab vedotin exposure varied. The material sequenced was peripheral blood mononuclear cells (PBMCs), taken before the fourth cycle of nivolumab. Receptor source: a human donor with classical Hodgkin lymphoma.

The chain joins TRBV6-5 to TRBJ2-7, with D perhaps matching TRBD1 or TRBD2 (5 bases each). The CDR3 extends over 15 amino acids. Between the trimmed V and J ends, which lost 7 bases and 1 base, there was a span of 17 bases. In germline, CDR1 is MNHEY, CDR2 SVGAGI. CDR3 bases: TGTGCCAGCATTTCCCCCCGGGACGGATCCTACGAGCAGTACTTC. It translates to CASISPRDGSYEQYF.

The chain links TRBV19 to TRBJ1-5; TRBD1 is a possible D gene (5 bases). This CDR3 region has 14 residues. V lost 10 bases and J 5 bases, leaving 18 bases between the germline ends. Germline V gene data show CDR1 as LNHDA and CDR2 as SQIVND (reference sequence). The chain's CDR3 is CATRITGLHQPQHF. In DNA form, the CDR3 reads TGTGCCACCAGGATCACAGGCCTCCATCAGCCCCAGCATTTT.

This clone was detected once. The rearrangement joins TRBV18 to TRBJ2-7; 9 positions agree with TRBD1. This CDR3 is built from 15 residues. The germline V gene encodes CDR1 KGHSH and CDR2 LQKENI. Losses at the gene ends were 3 bases for V and 4 bases for J; bases not matched to a gene: 7. The chain's CDR3 is CASSPAGTGWYEQYF. The CDR3 nucleotides are TGTGCCAGCTCACCTGCCGGGACAGGGTGGTACGAGCAGTACTTC. The full variable domain, in which reference TRBV18 and TRBJ2-7 provide the parts outside the CDR3, is NAGVMQNPRHLVRRRGQEARLRCSPMKGHSHVYWYRQLPEEGLKFMVYLQKENIIDESGMPKERFSAEFPKEGPSILRIQQVVRGDSAAYFCASSPAGTGWYEQYFGPGTRLTVT.

This clone was recorded once. The chain employs TRBV4-1 and TRBJ2-5; weak D call: TRBD1 (6 bases). Trimming took off 4 bases at V and 4 bases at J, with 13 bases between the two ends. Per germline, CDR1 MGHRA and CDR2 YSYEKL. The CDR3 is made up of 14 amino acids. As DNA, the CDR3 is TGCGCCAGCAGCCCCAGGGGAGTGGTAGAGACCCAGTACTTC. Protein: CASSPRGVVETQYF.

In its sample, this clone was seen a few times. The V gene is TRBV6-1, the J gene TRBJ2-3, with D possibly matching TRBD2 (6 bases). The CDR3 is 15 amino acids. Looked up from germline, CDR1 is MNHNS and CDR2 is SASEGT. Trimming took 5 bases from V and 3 from J, leaving 15 bases between them. Here the CDR3 DNA reads TGTGCCAGCAGTCATACCGGGGGTGCAACAGATACGCAGTATTTT. Its translation is CASSHTGGATDTQYF.

This chain joins TRBV5-1 and TRBJ1-4; 9 bases are shared with TRBD1. J gave up 8 bases and V 4 bases, and 6 bases lay outside the gene matches. CDR1 SGHRS and CDR2 YFSETQ come from the germline V gene. The CDR3 sequence is 14 residues long. The DNA of the CDR3 is TGCGCCAGCAGCAGGGGACAGGGCGGCGAAAAACTGTTTTTT. The encoded protein is CASSRGQGGEKLFF.

Comment on this clone: A junction boundary mismatches the germline segment, possibly from a read error. This sequence joins TRBV4-3 and TRBJ2-3, with D possibly TRBD1 on 5 matching bases. The germline V gene encodes CDR1 LGHNA and CDR2 YSLEER. The CDR3 runs 12 residues. This chain's CDR3 is CASSQDRGRTHF. CDR3 in DNA: TGCGCCAGCAGCCAAGATCGAGGAAGGACACATTTT.

The rearrangement links TRBV28 to TRBJ2-2, with TRBD2 matching over 12 bases. V was clipped by 5 bases and J by 5 bases; unmatched bases: 0. The CDR3 sequence is 14 residues long. Germline CDR1 reads MDHEN; CDR2 reads SYDVKM. The chain's CDR3 is CASSGLAGTGELFF. CDR3 DNA sequence: TGTGCCAGCAGTGGACTAGCGGGGACCGGGGAGCTGTTTTTT.